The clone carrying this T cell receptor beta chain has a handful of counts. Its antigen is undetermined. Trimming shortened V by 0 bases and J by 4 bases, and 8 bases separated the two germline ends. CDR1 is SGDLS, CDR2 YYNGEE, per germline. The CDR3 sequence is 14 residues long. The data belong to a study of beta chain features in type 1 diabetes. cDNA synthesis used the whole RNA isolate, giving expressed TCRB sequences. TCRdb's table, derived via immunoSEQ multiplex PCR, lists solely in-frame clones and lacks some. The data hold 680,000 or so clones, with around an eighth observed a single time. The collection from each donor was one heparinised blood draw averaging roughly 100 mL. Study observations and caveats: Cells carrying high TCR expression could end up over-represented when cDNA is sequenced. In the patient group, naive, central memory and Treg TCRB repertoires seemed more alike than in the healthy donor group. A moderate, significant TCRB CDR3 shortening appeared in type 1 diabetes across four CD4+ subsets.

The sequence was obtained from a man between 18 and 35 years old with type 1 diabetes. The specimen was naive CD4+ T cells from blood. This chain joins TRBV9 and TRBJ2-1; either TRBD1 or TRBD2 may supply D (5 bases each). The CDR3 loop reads CASSVGREYNEQFF. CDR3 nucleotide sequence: TGTGCCAGCAGCGTAGGCAGGGAGTACAATGAGCAGTTCTTC.